This TCR beta chain was recovered during a study of human T cells and chemical hapten exposure. About the study: The use of 2% DPC on roughly 2 cm by roughly 2 cm of upper inner arm skin constituted sensitization. DPC 0.01% went on the upper back by patch test, with reading at 6 days.

In the library, unique molecular identifiers were attached to individual cDNA molecules. Using its own MiXCR run on the RACE reads, TCRdb lists one record per CDR3 protein. The sample contains tens of thousands of distinct CDR3 sequences, roughly 12% of which appear only once. Time point of the sample: pre-sensitization, week 0. Treatment here: therapeutic diphenylcyclopropenone sensitization with weekly scalp DPC. Donors, patients with alopecia ranging from 18 to 70 years old and judged suitable for DPC, provided samples. The length of the CDR3 is 13 residues. Per germline, CDR1 LNHNV and CDR2 YYDKDF (reference sequence). V shed 3 bases and J 6 bases; nucleotides not matched to a gene: 3.

The source material was whole blood, sampled in connection with sensitization to the hapten diphenylcyclopropenone (DPC). The TCR sequence derives from a woman between 25 and 40 years old with alopecia areata. Some clones in this sample may be carry-over from other donors' samples. The chain couples TRBV15 to TRBJ2-3; 7 bases map to TRBD2. This chain's CDR3 is CATSRGTIDTQYF. CDR3 bases: TGTGCCACCAGCAGGGGGACTATCGATACGCAGTATTTT.